The following is a T cell receptor beta chain sequence with its context. Antigen unknown. This record belongs to a study of cytomegalovirus exposure and HLA in healthy donors. Looking at the study overall: Previous work identified 100 million or so unique TCR beta sequences from about 179 million T cells. Findings of the study overall: Analysis performed later showed TCR beta chains linked to HLA being more clonally expanded than equally common others.

The PCR contained 60 Vbeta and 13 Jbeta primers. The protocol was immunoSEQ multiplex PCR, while the TCRdb copy is restricted to in-frame clones and leaves out a portion. The sample has 140,000 to 150,000 clones, about 77% seen once; the top ten hold approximately 3.8%. The TCR was taken from a male donor in good health and CMV-seronegative. The material sequenced was PBMCs.

The CDR3 coding sequence is TGTGCCCCTAACCCCACAGGGGGCCCAGGAAAACTGTTTTTT. Its translation: CAPNPTGGPGKLFF. This rearrangement joins TRBV5-3 to TRBJ1-4; 9 nucleotides match TRBD1. TRBV5-3 is assigned to the ORF class and has an uncertain function. This CDR3 has 14 amino acids. With V trimmed by 10 bases and J by 10 bases, 14 bases remained unmatched.